These 18 T cell receptor beta chains came from one sample sequenced in a study of blood T cell repertoires in COVID-19. This table comes from immunoSEQ multiplex PCR, and its TCRdb copy is limited to in-frame clones, with some not included. The data show roughly 90,000 clones, more than 65% seen once. The sequencing input was peripheral blood. Every receptor here comes from a human donor in a cohort sampled during active COVID-19.

The V call is TRBV5-5, the J call TRBJ2-1; 9 nucleotides agree with TRBD1. J was trimmed by 7 bases and V by 3 bases; bases with no gene match: 8. The germline V gene has CDR1 SGHKS and CDR2 YYEKEE (reference sequence). The CDR3 loop spans 15 amino acids. The CDR3 sequence: CASSSGTGRVNEQFF. CDR3 in DNA: TGTGCCAGCAGCTCCGGGACAGGGAGGGTTAATGAGCAGTTCTTC.

The chain is built from TRBV18 and TRBJ2-7, with 9 bases matching TRBD1. V lost 5 bases, J lost 4 bases, and 0 bases stayed unmatched. There are 12 residues in the CDR3. Germline V CDR1 and CDR2: KGHSH, LQKENI. CDR3 in DNA: TGTGCCAGCTCAGGGACAGGGTACGAGCAGTACTTC. This translates into CASSGTGYEQYF.

This clone has a single count. The chain couples TRBV6-1 to TRBJ2-2; D possibly corresponds to TRBD1 (6 bases). The germline gives CDR1 MNHNS, CDR2 SASEGT. The CDR3 loop spans 16 amino acids. Trimming stripped 3 bases from V and 1 base from J, with 12 bases between. The CDR3 DNA reads as TGTGCCAGCAGTGACGCAGGGGCTATGAACACCGGGGAGCTGTTTTTT. Translating gives CASSDAGAMNTGELFF.

The V call is TRBV28, the J call TRBJ1-4; tentative D call: TRBD1 (5 bases). The CDR3 contains 13 residues. Germline assignment: CDR1 MDHEN and CDR2 SYDVKM. Trimming pared 7 bases from V and 11 bases from J, leaving 17 bases between. The DNA of the CDR3 is TGTGCCAGCAACCTGCAGCTTGGGGGGAAACTGTTTTTT. Its translation is CASNLQLGGKLFF.

The chain employs TRBV7-2 and TRBJ1-2; weak D call: TRBD1 (5 bases). CDR1 is SGHTA, CDR2 FQGNSA, per germline. The germline V and J ends were trimmed by 4 bases and 3 bases, with 12 bases remaining between them. The CDR3 is 14 amino acids. The chain's CDR3 is CASSSPGGDYGYTF. In DNA form, the CDR3 reads TGTGCCAGCAGCTCCCCCGGGGGTGACTATGGCTACACCTTC. The full variable domain, rest sourced from reference TRBV7-2 and TRBJ1-2, is GAGVSQSPSNKVTEKGKDVELRCDPISGHTALYWYRQSLGQGLEFLIYFQGNSAPDKSGLPSDRFSAERTGGSVSTLTIQRTQQEDSAVYLCASSSPGGDYGYTFGSGTRLTVV.

The chain links TRBV6-9 to TRBJ1-6; D may be TRBD1 (5 bases). V lost 5 bases, J lost 0 bases, and 17 bases lay in between. The CDR3 has 18 residues. Germline-derived CDR1 and CDR2 are MNHGY and SVAAGI. CDR3 in DNA: TGTGCCAGCAGTACAAGACAGAGGACCTGCTCCTATAATTCACCCCTCCACTTT. Its protein product is CASSTRQRTCSYNSPLHF.

This rearrangement joins TRBV24-1 to TRBJ2-1, with 16 bases aligning to TRBD2. The CDR3 consists of 19 residues. Trimming took 2 bases from V and 3 from J; bases not matched to a gene: 6. The germline CDR1 and CDR2 sequences are KGHDR and SFDVKD. The CDR3 DNA reads as TGTGCCACCAGTGATTGGGGGACTAGCGGGGGGGCAGGCTACAATGAGCAGTTCTTC. This codes for CATSDWGTSGGAGYNEQFF.

The table lists this clone with a few counts. CDR3 loop: CASSQDPLGGYEQYF. The CDR3 bases are TGCGCCAGCAGCCAAGATCCACTAGGAGGCTACGAGCAGTACTTC. The chain combines TRBV4-1 with TRBJ2-7; D is possibly TRBD2 (5 bases). V lost 0 bases and J lost 3, with 12 bases in between. There are 15 residues in the CDR3. The V gene's germline CDR1 is MGHRA and CDR2 YSYEKL.

The chain combines TRBV7-9 with TRBJ1-2; D gene unclear. The V gene lost 5 bases and the J gene lost 1 base, with 5 bases spanning the gap. This CDR3 is built from 12 residues. Germline assignment: CDR1 SEHNR and CDR2 FQNEAQ (reference sequence). This CDR3 is CASSVGNYGYTF. In DNA form, the CDR3 reads TGTGCCAGCAGCGTCGGTAACTATGGCTACACCTTC.

The chain is built from TRBV19 and TRBJ2-1, with TRBD2 identical over 10 bases. The V segment lost 2 bases and the J segment 4 bases; nucleotides outside the gene matches: 5. The CDR3 is 16 amino acids. CDR1 is LNHDA and CDR2 is SQIVND in the germline V gene (reference sequence). The CDR3 coding sequence is TGTGCCAGTAGTATAAGCGGGGGGGCCGAATACAATGAGCAGTTCTTC. Translation: CASSISGGAEYNEQFF.

The rearrangement uses TRBV19 and TRBJ2-6; tentative D call: TRBD1 (5 bases). Germline loops: CDR1 LNHDA, CDR2 SQIVND (reference sequence). V gave up 6 bases and J gave up 0 bases, with 18 bases separating them. The CDR3 consists of 18 residues. The CDR3 loop is CASRPRSQGYSGANVLTF. Here the CDR3 DNA reads TGTGCCAGTAGGCCCCGCTCGCAGGGCTACTCTGGGGCCAACGTCCTGACTTTC.

V and J are TRBV5-4 and TRBJ2-3; 11 positions match TRBD2. Per germline, CDR1 SGHNT and CDR2 YYREEE (reference sequence). This CDR3 spans 14 amino acids. V shed 4 bases and J 7 bases; nucleotides not matched to a gene: 5. CDR3 DNA: TGTGCCAGCAGCGAACTAGCGGGAGACCATACGCAGTATTTT. This encodes CASSELAGDHTQYF.

The rearrangement links TRBV4-2 to TRBJ2-5; D gene unclear. The germline V gene has CDR1 LGHNA and CDR2 YNFKEQ. This CDR3 comprises 13 residues. Trimming left V 1 base short and J 7 bases short, with 10 bases between. CDR3 nucleotides: TGTGCCAGCAGCCAAGGGGCCCTGCCGACCCAGTACTTC. Amino acid sequence: CASSQGALPTQYF.

The chain carries TRBV4-1 and TRBJ1-4, with 12 bases fitting TRBD1. Per germline, CDR1 MGHRA and CDR2 YSYEKL. The CDR3 consists of 16 residues. V lost 2 bases to trimming and J lost 8 bases; unmatched junction nucleotides: 6. The DNA for the CDR3 is TGCGCCAGCAGCCAACCATCCGGGACAGGGGGCGAAAAACTGTTTTTT. Protein sequence: CASSQPSGTGGEKLFF.

J is TRBJ1-2 and V is TRBV5-1; 7 positions agree with TRBD1. The germline CDR1 and CDR2 sequences are SGHRS and YFSETQ. This CDR3 comprises 15 residues. V gave up 8 bases and J gave up 8 bases; unmatched junction bases: 18. CDR3: CASNKGTDSSWGYTF. The CDR3 coding sequence is TGCGCCAGTAATAAAGGGACAGATAGTTCCTGGGGCTACACCTTC. Filled out from reference TRBV5-1 and TRBJ1-2, the complete variable domain reads KAGVTQTPRYLIKTRGQQVTLSCSPISGHRSVSWYQQTPGQGLQFLFEYFSETQRNKGNFPGRFSGRQFSNSRSEMNVSTLELGDSALYLCASNKGTDSSWGYTFGSGTRLTVV.

A few counts support this clone. The J gene is TRBJ2-2, the V gene TRBV27, with 9 positions matching TRBD2. Germline V CDR1 and CDR2: MNHEY, SMNVEV (reference sequence). The CDR3 is 15 residues long. The ends lost 8 bases at V and 2 bases at J; junction bases unmatched: 6. Written as DNA, the CDR3 is TGTGCCAGCGGGCGGGGGGGTCTTAACACCGGGGAGCTGTTTTTT. Translating gives CASGRGGLNTGELFF.

The gene calls are TRBV2 and TRBJ1-1; D remains unclear. V was pared by 4 bases and J by 1 base, with 7 bases between. CDR1 is SNHLY, CDR2 FYNNEI, per germline. This CDR3 region has 13 residues. The CDR3 sequence is CASSVAQNTEAFF. The CDR3 region has the DNA TGTGCCAGCAGTGTAGCCCAGAACACTGAAGCTTTCTTT.

This chain links TRBV18 with TRBJ2-2, with 11 nucleotides matching TRBD1. V gave up 3 bases and J gave up 9 bases; unmatched junction bases: 3. Germline V lookup: CDR1 KGHSH, CDR2 LQKENI. The CDR3 is 14 amino acids. The CDR3 DNA sequence: TGTGCCAGCTCACCGGACAGGGGGCGTCGGGAGCTGTTTTTT. This encodes CASSPDRGRRELFF.